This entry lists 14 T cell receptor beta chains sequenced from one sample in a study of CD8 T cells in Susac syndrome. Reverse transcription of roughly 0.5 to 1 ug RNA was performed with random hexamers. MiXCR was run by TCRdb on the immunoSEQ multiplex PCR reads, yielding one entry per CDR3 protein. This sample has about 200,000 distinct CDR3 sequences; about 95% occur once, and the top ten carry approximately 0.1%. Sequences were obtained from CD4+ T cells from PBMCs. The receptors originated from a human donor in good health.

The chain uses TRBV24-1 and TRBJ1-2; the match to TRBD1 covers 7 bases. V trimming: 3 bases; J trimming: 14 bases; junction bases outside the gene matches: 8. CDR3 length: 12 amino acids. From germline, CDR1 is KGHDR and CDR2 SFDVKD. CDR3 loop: CATSDADRVWTF. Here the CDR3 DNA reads TGTGCCACCAGTGATGCTGACAGGGTATGGACCTTC.

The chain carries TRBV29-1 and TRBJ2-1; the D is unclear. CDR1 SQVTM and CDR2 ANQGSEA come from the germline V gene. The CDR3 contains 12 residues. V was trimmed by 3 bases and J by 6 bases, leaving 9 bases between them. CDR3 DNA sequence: TGCAGCGTTGACTACGCCGGCAATGAGCAGTTCTTC. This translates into CSVDYAGNEQFF.

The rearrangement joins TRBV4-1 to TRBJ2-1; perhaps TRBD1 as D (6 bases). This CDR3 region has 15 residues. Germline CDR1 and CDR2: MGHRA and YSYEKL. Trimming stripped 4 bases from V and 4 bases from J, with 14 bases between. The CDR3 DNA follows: TGCGCCAGCAGCCTCGGGACAACTGCATACAATGAGCAGTTCTTC. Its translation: CASSLGTTAYNEQFF.

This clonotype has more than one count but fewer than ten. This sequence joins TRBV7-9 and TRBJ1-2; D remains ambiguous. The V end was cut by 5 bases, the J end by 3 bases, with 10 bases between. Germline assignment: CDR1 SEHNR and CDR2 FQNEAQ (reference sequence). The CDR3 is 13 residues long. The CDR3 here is CASSLWTDYGYTF. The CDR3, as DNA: TGTGCCAGCAGCCTTTGGACGGACTATGGCTACACCTTC.

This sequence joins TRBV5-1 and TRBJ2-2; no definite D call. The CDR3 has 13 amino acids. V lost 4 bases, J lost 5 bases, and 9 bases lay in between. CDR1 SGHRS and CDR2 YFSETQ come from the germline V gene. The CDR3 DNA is TGCGCCAGCAGCCCAGGAGATACCGGGGAGCTGTTTTTT. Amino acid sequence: CASSPGDTGELFF.

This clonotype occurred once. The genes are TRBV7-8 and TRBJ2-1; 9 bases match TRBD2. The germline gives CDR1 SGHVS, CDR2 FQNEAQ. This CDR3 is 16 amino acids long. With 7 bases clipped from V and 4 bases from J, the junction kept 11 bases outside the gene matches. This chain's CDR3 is CASMLRRSGGYNEQFF. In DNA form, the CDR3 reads TGTGCCAGCATGTTGCGGCGTAGCGGGGGATACAATGAGCAGTTCTTC.

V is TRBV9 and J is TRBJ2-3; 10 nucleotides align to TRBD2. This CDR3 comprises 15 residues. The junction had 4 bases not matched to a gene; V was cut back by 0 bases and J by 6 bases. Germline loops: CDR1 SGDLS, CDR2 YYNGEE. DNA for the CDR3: TGTGCCAGCAGCGTAGGAGCGGGGGGGCCGGATACGCAGTATTTT. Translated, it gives CASSVGAGGPDTQYF.

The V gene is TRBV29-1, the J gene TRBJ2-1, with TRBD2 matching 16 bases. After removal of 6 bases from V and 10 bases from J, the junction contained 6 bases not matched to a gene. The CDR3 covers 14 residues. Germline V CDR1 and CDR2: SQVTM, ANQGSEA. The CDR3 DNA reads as TGCAGCGTCGCCACGGGACTAGCGGGAGGGGAGCAGTTCTTC. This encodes CSVATGLAGGEQFF.

The CDR3 sequence: CASSVGNLETQYF. CDR3 sequence (DNA): TGTGCCAGCAGTGTCGGGAATCTAGAGACCCAGTACTTC. The chain employs TRBV2 and TRBJ2-5, with a possible D match to TRBD2 (5 bases). The V end lost 4 bases, the J end lost 4 bases, and 10 bases lay between the germline ends. Germline CDR1 SNHLY, CDR2 FYNNEI. The CDR3 has 13 residues.

The CDR3: CASSSQQGSGELFF. CDR3 DNA: TGTGCCAGCAGCTCACAACAGGGGTCCGGGGAGCTGTTTTTT. V usage is TRBV7-2 and J usage is TRBJ2-2, with 7 bases that match TRBD1. The germline gives CDR1 SGHTA, CDR2 FQGNSA. This CDR3 region has 14 residues. Trimming at V came to 4 bases and at J to 6 bases, leaving 5 bases not matched to a gene.

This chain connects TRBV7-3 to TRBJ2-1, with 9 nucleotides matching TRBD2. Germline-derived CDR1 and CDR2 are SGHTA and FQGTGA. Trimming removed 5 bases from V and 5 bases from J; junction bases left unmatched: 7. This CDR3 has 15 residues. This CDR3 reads CASSNSGRLDNEQFF. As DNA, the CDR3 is TGTGCCAGCAGCAATAGCGGGAGACTCGACAATGAGCAGTTCTTC.

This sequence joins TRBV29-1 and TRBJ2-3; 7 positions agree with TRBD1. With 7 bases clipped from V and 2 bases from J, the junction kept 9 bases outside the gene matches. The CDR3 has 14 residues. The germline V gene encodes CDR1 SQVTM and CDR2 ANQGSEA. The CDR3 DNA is TGCAGCGGGCGGCCGGGACAGATCACAGATACGCAGTATTTT. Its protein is CSGRPGQITDTQYF.

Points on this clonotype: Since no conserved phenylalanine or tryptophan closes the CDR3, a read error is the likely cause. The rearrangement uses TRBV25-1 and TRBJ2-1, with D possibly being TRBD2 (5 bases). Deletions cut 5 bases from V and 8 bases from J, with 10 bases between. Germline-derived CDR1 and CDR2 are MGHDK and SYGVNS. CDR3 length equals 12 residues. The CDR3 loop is CASSFLAHEQFL. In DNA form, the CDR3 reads TGTGCCAGCAGTTTTCTAGCACATGAGCAGTTCCTC.

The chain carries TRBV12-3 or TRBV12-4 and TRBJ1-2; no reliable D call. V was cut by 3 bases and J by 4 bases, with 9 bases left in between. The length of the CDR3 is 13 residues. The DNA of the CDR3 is TGTGCCAGCAGTTTCTCACGGATCTATGGCTACACCTTC. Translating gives CASSFSRIYGYTF.